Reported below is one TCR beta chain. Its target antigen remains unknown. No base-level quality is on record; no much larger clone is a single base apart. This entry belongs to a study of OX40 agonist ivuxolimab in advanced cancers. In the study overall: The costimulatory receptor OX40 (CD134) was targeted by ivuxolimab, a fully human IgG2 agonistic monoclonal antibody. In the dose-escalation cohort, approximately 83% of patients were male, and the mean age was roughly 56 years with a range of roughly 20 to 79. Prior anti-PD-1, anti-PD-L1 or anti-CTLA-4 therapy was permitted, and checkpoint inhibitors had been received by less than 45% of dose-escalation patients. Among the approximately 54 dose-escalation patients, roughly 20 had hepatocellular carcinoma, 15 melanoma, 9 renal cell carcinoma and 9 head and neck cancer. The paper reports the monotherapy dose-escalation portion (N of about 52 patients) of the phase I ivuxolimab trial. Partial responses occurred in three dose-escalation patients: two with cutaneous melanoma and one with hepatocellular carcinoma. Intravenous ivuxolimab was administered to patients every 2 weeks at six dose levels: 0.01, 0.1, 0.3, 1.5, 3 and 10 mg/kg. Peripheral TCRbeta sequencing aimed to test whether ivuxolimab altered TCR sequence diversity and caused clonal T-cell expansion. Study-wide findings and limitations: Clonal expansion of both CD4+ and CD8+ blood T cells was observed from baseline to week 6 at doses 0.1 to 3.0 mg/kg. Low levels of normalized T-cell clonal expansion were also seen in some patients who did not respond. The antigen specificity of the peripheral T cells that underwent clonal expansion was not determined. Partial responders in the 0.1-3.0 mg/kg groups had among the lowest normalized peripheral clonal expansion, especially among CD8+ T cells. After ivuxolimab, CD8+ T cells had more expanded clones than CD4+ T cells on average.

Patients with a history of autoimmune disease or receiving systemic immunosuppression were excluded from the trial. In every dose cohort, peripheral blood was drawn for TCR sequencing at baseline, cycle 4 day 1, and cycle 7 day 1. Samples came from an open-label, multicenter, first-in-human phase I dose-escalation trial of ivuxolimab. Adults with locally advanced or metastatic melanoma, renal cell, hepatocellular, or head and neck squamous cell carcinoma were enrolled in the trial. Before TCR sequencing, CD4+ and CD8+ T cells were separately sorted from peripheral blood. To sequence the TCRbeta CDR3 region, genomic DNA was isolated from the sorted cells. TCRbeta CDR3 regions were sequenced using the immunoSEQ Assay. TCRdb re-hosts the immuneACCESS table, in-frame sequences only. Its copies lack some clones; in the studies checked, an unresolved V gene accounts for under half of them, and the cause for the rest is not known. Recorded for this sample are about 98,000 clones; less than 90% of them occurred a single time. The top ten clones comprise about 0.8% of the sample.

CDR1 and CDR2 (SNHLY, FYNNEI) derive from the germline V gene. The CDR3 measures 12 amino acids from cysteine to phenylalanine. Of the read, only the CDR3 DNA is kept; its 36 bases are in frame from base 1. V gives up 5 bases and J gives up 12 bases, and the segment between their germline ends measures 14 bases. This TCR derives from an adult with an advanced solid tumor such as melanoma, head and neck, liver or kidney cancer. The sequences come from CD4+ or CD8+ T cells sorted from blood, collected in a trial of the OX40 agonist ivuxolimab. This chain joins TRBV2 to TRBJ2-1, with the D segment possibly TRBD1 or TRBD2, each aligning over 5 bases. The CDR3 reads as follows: CASSTRGFLQFF. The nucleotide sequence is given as TGTGCCAGCAGTACTAGGGGATTCTTGCAGTTCTTC.